This T cell receptor beta chain was observed in a study of metastatic and nonmetastatic thyroid tumors (TCRdb year 2020). Regarding the research as a whole: The researchers compared repertoires between peripheral blood samples and tumor or nodule tissue samples from patients with malignant or benign thyroid disease. Study-wide conclusions, independent of this receptor: TCR beta diversity was reported as significantly higher in malignant tumors than in benign nodules, in both blood and tumor samples.

A distance of 15 bases separates the germline ends of V and J, which lose 5 bases and 3 bases respectively. Its CDR3 holds 15 amino acids, cysteine through phenylalanine. Solely the CDR3 DNA is kept, with 45 bases framed from the first base. The germline V gene yields SGHRS for CDR1 and YFSETQ for CDR2. As for this clone: Its antigen has not been determined. Base qualities are missing; no much larger clone stands one base away.

None of the patients had been given any treatment before thyroid surgery. The study retrospectively analysed patient clinical samples collected from the early 2010s to the late 2010s using T-cell receptor beta sequencing. Preparation of the library involved PCR. Sequencing instrument: Illumina HiSeq 4000. High-throughput sequencing was used to profile the TCR beta-chain CDR3 region of each patient. On the authors' methods: The researchers built a classifier to tell apart papillary thyroid cancer patients with distant metastasis, based on CDR3 differences among clinicopathological groups. Repertoire diversity was assessed with the Shannon index, and tumor-blood repertoire similarity with the Morisita-Horn index. The public reads were run again by TCRdb, first through fastp at Q25 and then through MiXCR, and only productive beta chains were kept. In this record, the V and J calls reflect TCRdb's handling and not the investigators' own analysis. The table for this sample lists approximately 20,000 clones; 32% of them were counted only once. The top ten clones comprise more than 20% of the sample.

This receptor was obtained from a female donor with papillary thyroid cancer or a benign thyroid nodule (not recorded which). Some clones in this sample may be carry-over from other donors' samples. Rearrangement joined TRBV5-1 to TRBJ2-1; a confident D gene designation cannot be given. The specimen sequenced was adjacent normal tissue. The DNA sequence follows: TGCGCCAGCAGTCGGAGAACAGAACTCTACAATGAGCAGTTCTTC. The resulting protein is CASSRRTELYNEQFF.